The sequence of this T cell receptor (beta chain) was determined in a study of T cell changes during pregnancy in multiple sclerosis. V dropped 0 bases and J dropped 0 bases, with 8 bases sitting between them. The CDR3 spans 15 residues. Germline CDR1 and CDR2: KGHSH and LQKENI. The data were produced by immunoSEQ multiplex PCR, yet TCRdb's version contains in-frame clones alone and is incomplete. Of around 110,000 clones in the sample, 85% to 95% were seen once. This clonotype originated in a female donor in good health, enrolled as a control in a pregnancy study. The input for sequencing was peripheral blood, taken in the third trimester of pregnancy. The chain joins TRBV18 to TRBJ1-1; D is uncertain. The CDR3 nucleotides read TGTGCCAGCTCACCACCGGAGGAACTGAACACTGAAGCTTTCTTT. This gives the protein CASSPPEELNTEAFF.